Below, 29 T cell receptor beta chains from the same sample are listed, as sequenced in a study of cytomegalovirus exposure and HLA in healthy donors. This table comes from immunoSEQ multiplex PCR, and its TCRdb copy is limited to in-frame clones, with some not included. Of roughly 75,000 clones listed, approximately 95% are singletons. Source material: PBMCs. The receptors were gathered from a woman between 18 and 29 years old in good health and CMV-seropositive.

This rearrangement joins TRBV7-9 to TRBJ1-2, with 8 nucleotides matching TRBD1. After removal of 5 bases from V and 6 bases from J, the junction contained 14 bases not matched to a gene. The CDR3 is 16 residues long. From germline, CDR1 is SEHNR and CDR2 FQNEAQ (reference sequence). CDR3 nucleotide sequence: TGTGCCAGCAGCCCACTAGGACAGGGTGGGCGCGATGGCTACACCTTC. Translation: CASSPLGQGGRDGYTF. Together with reference TRBV7-9 and TRBJ1-2, the CDR3 gives the full variable domain: DTGVSQNPRHKITKRGQNVTFRCDPISEHNRLYWYRQTLGQGPEFLTYFQNEAQLEKSRLLSDRFSAERPKGSFSTLEIQRTEQGDSAMYLCASSPLGQGGRDGYTFGSGTRLTVV.

The chain recombines TRBV6-6 with TRBJ1-2, with 9 positions matching TRBD1. The V gene's germline CDR1 is MNHNY and CDR2 SVGAGI (reference sequence). The CDR3 spans 14 residues. The J segment lost 1 base and the V segment lost 5 bases, leaving 2 bases of the junction unmatched. For the CDR3, the DNA is TGTGCCAGCAGTACAGGGGGCCTTAACTATGGCTACACCTTC. Residues: CASSTGGLNYGYTF.

The chain carries TRBV5-6 and TRBJ1-6; D is undetermined. V gave up 1 base and J gave up 6 bases, with 11 bases separating them. The CDR3 totals 15 residues. Germline V CDR1 and CDR2: SGHDT, YYEEEE. CDR3 protein: CASSLIQASNSPLHF. The CDR3 region has the DNA TGTGCCAGCAGCTTGATTCAGGCCTCTAATTCACCCCTCCACTTT. Full variable domain (rest looked up from reference TRBV5-6 and TRBJ1-6): DAGVTQSPTHLIKTRGQQVTLRCSPKSGHDTVSWYQQALGQGPQFIFQYYEEEERQRGNFPDRFSGHQFPNYSSELNVNALLLGDSALYLCASSLIQASNSPLHFGNGTRLTVT.

The chain uses TRBV28 and TRBJ2-5, with D possibly matching TRBD2 (6 bases). Trimming took 1 base from V and 0 from J, leaving 9 bases between them. This CDR3 region has 15 residues. The germline gives CDR1 MDHEN, CDR2 SYDVKM. The CDR3 coding sequence is TGTGCCAGCAGTTTATTCGGGGACTACCAAGAGACCCAGTACTTC. Its protein product is CASSLFGDYQETQYF. Drawing the rest from reference TRBV28 and TRBJ2-5, the complete variable domain is DVKVTQSSRYLVKRTGEKVFLECVQDMDHENMFWYRQDPGLGLRLIYFSYDVKMKEKGDIPEGYSVSREKKERFSLILESASTNQTSMYLCASSLFGDYQETQYFGPGTRLLVL.

The chain has TRBV11-2 and TRBJ2-5; D is possibly TRBD2 (5 bases). The germline V gene encodes CDR1 SGHAT and CDR2 FQNNGV. This CDR3 contains 15 residues. Trimming pared 5 bases from V and 2 bases from J, leaving 15 bases between. The CDR3 DNA reads as TGTGCCAGCAGCCCCGGGATGTGGGATCAAGAGACCCAGTACTTC. It specifies CASSPGMWDQETQYF.

J is TRBJ2-1 and V is TRBV27; 10 bases are a match to TRBD2. The V gene's germline CDR1 is MNHEY and CDR2 SMNVEV (reference sequence). This CDR3 contains 16 residues. J gave up 2 bases and V 5 bases, and 6 bases lay outside the gene matches. CDR3 sequence reads: CASSPAGGQTYNEQFF. The CDR3 DNA sequence: TGTGCCAGCAGTCCAGCGGGAGGGCAGACCTACAATGAGCAGTTCTTC.

This clone was seen once. The chain is built from TRBV7-9 and TRBJ2-3, with D unresolved. V gave up 0 bases and J gave up 4 bases, with 8 bases separating them. The CDR3 contains 14 residues. CDR1 is SEHNR, CDR2 FQNEAQ, per germline (reference sequence). The CDR3 DNA sequence: TGTGCCAGCAGCTTAGCACAGAGTTCAGATACGCAGTATTTT. Protein: CASSLAQSSDTQYF. The complete variable domain, with remaining parts taken from reference TRBV7-9 and TRBJ2-3, reads DTGVSQNPRHKITKRGQNVTFRCDPISEHNRLYWYRQTLGQGPEFLTYFQNEAQLEKSRLLSDRFSAERPKGSFSTLEIQRTEQGDSAMYLCASSLAQSSDTQYFGPGTRLTVL.

The chain employs TRBV6-1 and TRBJ1-4, with D hard to call. Trimming removed 1 base at V and 17 bases at J, with 20 bases between. The CDR3 loop spans 14 amino acids. CDR1 and CDR2 (germline): MNHNS, SASEGT. The DNA of the CDR3 is TGTGCCAGCAGTGAAGAAGCGGTGACGGGATCCCTCTTTTTT. This sequence encodes CASSEEAVTGSLFF.

The rearrangement uses TRBV19 and TRBJ2-5; D is possibly TRBD2 (5 bases). The V gene lost 0 bases and the J gene lost 3 bases, with 11 bases spanning the gap. CDR3 length: 15 amino acids. The germline V gene has CDR1 LNHDA and CDR2 SQIVND (reference sequence). Here the CDR3 reads CASSIDLQRKETQYF. The CDR3 coding sequence is TGTGCCAGTAGTATAGATCTTCAGCGGAAAGAGACCCAGTACTTC.

The rearrangement uses TRBV4-3 and TRBJ1-4; D call uncertain. The germline CDR1 and CDR2 sequences are LGHNA and YSLEER. V shed 1 base and J shed 7 bases, with 13 bases lying between them. The CDR3 extends over 15 amino acids. The CDR3 nucleotides read TGCGCCAGCAGCCAAGTTAATAGAGGAGGTGAAAAACTGTTTTTT. Translation gives CASSQVNRGGEKLFF.

The chain couples TRBV28 to TRBJ2-3, with D possibly matching TRBD2 (6 bases). Trimming took 4 bases from V and 1 from J, leaving 12 bases between them. Germline loops: CDR1 MDHEN, CDR2 SYDVKM. The CDR3 has 15 amino acids. The CDR3 DNA follows: TGTGCCAGCAGTTACCCGGGACTCCGCACAGATACGCAGTATTTT. This encodes CASSYPGLRTDTQYF.

This chain uses TRBV10-3 with TRBJ1-4; 11 nucleotides align to TRBD1. Germline CDR1 ENHRY, CDR2 SYGVKD. With V trimmed by 2 bases and J by 7 bases, 3 bases remained unmatched. The CDR3 has 15 residues. Here the CDR3 DNA reads TGTGCCATCAGTGAGGGGACAGGGGGTAGTGAAAAACTGTTTTTT. It encodes CAISEGTGGSEKLFF.

This clone came up once. V usage is TRBV29-1 and J usage is TRBJ1-2, with 8 nucleotides matching TRBD1. CDR1 and CDR2 from the germline V gene are SQVTM and ANQGSEA. The CDR3 runs to 13 residues. J gave up 2 bases and V 7 bases, and 6 bases lay outside the gene matches. The CDR3 protein is CSAMTGENYGYTF. The CDR3 DNA is TGCAGCGCTATGACAGGGGAGAACTATGGCTACACCTTC.

The V gene is TRBV5-4, the J gene TRBJ1-6; 8 bases are a match to TRBD1. The CDR3 consists of 20 residues. Germline lookup yields CDR1 SGHNT and CDR2 YYREEE (reference sequence). The junction had 17 bases not matched to a gene; V was cut back by 5 bases and J by 1 base. The CDR3 DNA reads as TGTGCCAGCAGGAAGGGACAGGCCGACACCCGGGGGTCCTATAATTCACCCCTCCACTTT. Translating gives CASRKGQADTRGSYNSPLHF.

The chain recombines TRBV7-9 with TRBJ1-4; D uncertain. CDR1 SEHNR and CDR2 FQNEAQ come from the germline V gene (reference sequence). The CDR3 consists of 15 residues. Trimming stripped 5 bases from V and 7 bases from J, with 17 bases between. The CDR3 is CASSGPGTNVEKLFF. The CDR3 DNA follows: TGTGCCAGCAGCGGTCCGGGAACAAACGTTGAAAAACTGTTTTTT.

V and J are TRBV5-1 and TRBJ2-5, with 12 nucleotides matching TRBD2. V trimming: 4 bases; J trimming: 5 bases; junction bases outside the gene matches: 9. CDR1 SGHRS and CDR2 YFSETQ come from the germline V gene. This CDR3 has 16 residues. The chain's CDR3 is CASSQGLAGTVETQYF. As DNA, the CDR3 is TGCGCCAGCAGCCAAGGACTAGCGGGAACGGTGGAGACCCAGTACTTC.

The V gene is TRBV30, the J gene TRBJ1-6; 8 bases match TRBD1. After removal of 7 bases from V and 3 bases from J, the junction contained 5 bases not matched to a gene. The CDR3 length is 14 residues. Per the germline V gene, CDR1 is GTSNPN and CDR2 is SVGIG (reference sequence). The CDR3 region is CASGTGNYNSPLHF. The CDR3 DNA is TGTGCCTCCGGGACAGGAAACTATAATTCACCCCTCCACTTT.

This chain connects TRBV5-1 to TRBJ1-1; D is perhaps TRBD1 (5 bases). Germline CDR1 and CDR2: SGHRS and YFSETQ. This CDR3 is 14 amino acids long. V was cut by 2 bases and J by 0 bases, with 8 bases left in between. The CDR3 is CASSLGALNTEAFF. CDR3 bases: TGCGCCAGCAGCTTAGGGGCCCTGAACACTGAAGCTTTCTTT.

The chain couples TRBV4-1 to TRBJ2-7; TRBD1 might be the D (6 bases). Trimming removed 1 base from V and 2 bases from J, with 12 bases in between. The CDR3 is 15 residues long. Germline loops: CDR1 MGHRA, CDR2 YSYEKL. In nucleotides, the CDR3 is TGCGCCAGCAGCCAAGTATGGGACAACACCTACGAGCAGTACTTC. Its protein product is CASSQVWDNTYEQYF.

The chain employs TRBV5-5 and TRBJ1-5; the D gene is possibly TRBD1 (6 bases). Trimming took 4 bases from V and 0 from J, leaving 14 bases between them. Germline V lookup: CDR1 SGHKS, CDR2 YYEKEE (reference sequence). The CDR3 totals 16 residues. CDR3: CASSLGQGLSNQPQHF. The CDR3 DNA reads as TGTGCCAGCAGCCTTGGGCAGGGGCTTAGCAATCAGCCCCAGCATTTT.

This clone was seen a single time. This chain joins TRBV7-9 and TRBJ2-2; TRBD1 might be the D (6 bases). The V end was cut by 9 bases, the J end by 0 bases, with 8 bases between. Germline V lookup: CDR1 SEHNR, CDR2 FQNEAQ (reference sequence). CDR3 length equals 13 residues. This CDR3 reads CARQGTNTGELFF. In DNA form, the CDR3 reads TGTGCCAGACAGGGAACGAACACCGGGGAGCTGTTTTTT.

The chain couples TRBV6-6 to TRBJ2-7; D may be TRBD1 (5 bases). The CDR3 has 15 amino acids. The germline CDR1 and CDR2 sequences are MNHNY and SVGAGI (reference sequence). The germline V and J ends were trimmed by 0 bases and 2 bases, with 11 bases remaining between them. CDR3 sequence: CASSYSTGTPYEQYF. CDR3 bases: TGTGCCAGCAGTTACTCAACAGGTACACCCTACGAGCAGTACTTC.

The rearrangement joins TRBV5-1 to TRBJ1-4; 7 nucleotides line up with TRBD1. The V gene's germline CDR1 is SGHRS and CDR2 YFSETQ. This CDR3 is built from 16 residues. V gave up 0 bases and J gave up 8 bases; unmatched junction bases: 10. In nucleotides, the CDR3 is TGCGCCAGCAGCTTGGCCCCACAGGGGTTGGGCGAAAAACTGTTTTTT. Its protein product is CASSLAPQGLGEKLFF.

The chain has TRBV4-2 and TRBJ1-1; D ambiguous. The V gene's germline CDR1 is LGHNA and CDR2 YNFKEQ. Trimming left V 3 bases short and J 4 bases short, with 15 bases between. This CDR3 spans 15 amino acids. In DNA form, the CDR3 reads TGTGCCAGCAGCCACCGAAGTGAGGGTCTCACTGAAGCTTTCTTT. This translates into CASSHRSEGLTEAFF.

J is TRBJ1-1 and V is TRBV11-2; D remains unclear. V lost 6 bases, J lost 8 bases, and 10 bases lay in between. The germline CDR1 and CDR2 sequences are SGHAT and FQNNGV. This CDR3 spans 11 amino acids. The CDR3 loop is CASRDNTEAFF. CDR3 nucleotide sequence: TGTGCCAGCAGAGACAATACAGAAGCTTTCTTT.

This chain uses TRBV25-1 with TRBJ1-5; 12 bases agree with TRBD1. Germline loops: CDR1 MGHDK, CDR2 SYGVNS. J gave up 6 bases and V 4 bases, and 4 bases lay outside the gene matches. CDR3 length: 15 amino acids. The CDR3 DNA sequence: TGTGCCAGCAGTGCGGGACAGGGGGCGGCTCAGCCCCAGCATTTT. The encoded protein is CASSAGQGAAQPQHF.

The chain combines TRBV29-1 with TRBJ1-2; D is uncertain. CDR1 is SQVTM and CDR2 is ANQGSEA in the germline V gene. The CDR3 sequence is 13 residues long. The V end lost 7 bases, the J end lost 6 bases, and 18 bases lay between the germline ends. The CDR3 DNA follows: TGCAGCGCCGCGAAACCCCGTAGCCATGGCTACACCTTC. Protein product: CSAAKPRSHGYTF. The whole variable domain, remainder taken from reference TRBV29-1 and TRBJ1-2, is SAVISQKPSRDICQRGTSLTIQCQVDSQVTMMFWYRQQPGQSLTLIATANQGSEATYESGFVIDKFPISRPNLTFSTLTVSNMSPEDSSIYLCSAAKPRSHGYTFGSGTRLTVV.

V is TRBV5-4 and J is TRBJ1-1; perhaps TRBD1 as D (5 bases). The CDR3 has 13 amino acids. Germline CDR1 and CDR2: SGHNT and YYREEE (reference sequence). V was shortened by 4 bases and J by 7 bases, with 14 bases between the two germline ends. Here the CDR3 DNA reads TGTGCCAGCAGCGTCTTGGGGCACTTTGAAGCTTTCTTT. Translated, it gives CASSVLGHFEAFF.

The CDR3 sequence: CASSGLYSNQPQHF. The CDR3 nucleotides are TGTGCCAGCAGTGGACTTTATAGCAATCAGCCCCAGCATTTT. J is TRBJ1-5 and V is TRBV7-9; no reliable D call. Trimming took 6 bases from V and 0 from J, leaving 9 bases between them. CDR3 length: 14 amino acids. CDR1 and CDR2 (germline): SEHNR, FQNEAQ (reference sequence).